These T cell receptor beta chains were read from a single sample in a study of blood T cell repertoires in COVID-19. Measured with immunoSEQ multiplex PCR; TCRdb has only the in-frame clones, and not every one. The data contain roughly 140,000 clones, about 86% of them singletons. The material sequenced was peripheral blood. Receptor source: a woman between 40 and 55 years old with acute or convalescent COVID-19. CDR3s include the opening cysteine and the closing phenylalanine or tryptophan. The D gene is left open where the match is weak. Size values are once, few and many counts, or a class for expanded clones, and some rows have none.

j_call: TRBJ2-2
d_call: TRBD1
clone_size: few
v_call: TRBV5-1
cdr3_nt: TGCGCCAGCAGCTCTGGACAGGCCACCGGGGAGCTGTTTTTT
cdr3_aa: CASSSGQATGELFF

j_call: TRBJ2-2
d_call: .
clone_size: .
v_call: TRBV11-3
cdr3_nt: TGTGCCAGCAGCTTAGATAGGAGCGGGGAGCTGTTTTTT
cdr3_aa: CASSLDRSGELFF

j_call: TRBJ1-3
d_call: .
clone_size: .
v_call: TRBV6-5
cdr3_nt: TGTGCCAGCAGGAGTACTGGAAACACCATATATTTT
cdr3_aa: CASRSTGNTIYF

j_call: TRBJ1-3
d_call: .
clone_size: .
v_call: TRBV18
cdr3_nt: TGTGCCAGCTCACCACTTCCAGGGGAACGGGGAAACACCATATATTTT
cdr3_aa: CASSPLPGERGNTIYF

j_call: TRBJ2-3
d_call: TRBD1
clone_size: .
v_call: TRBV5-6
cdr3_nt: TGTGCCAGCAGCTTGGGGACAGGCCGCACAGATACGCAGTATTTT
cdr3_aa: CASSLGTGRTDTQYF

j_call: TRBJ2-1
d_call: TRBD2
clone_size: .
v_call: TRBV27
cdr3_nt: TGTGCCAGCAGGGGGACTAGCGGGAGATATGAGCAGTTCTTC
cdr3_aa: CASRGTSGRYEQFF

j_call: TRBJ1-2
d_call: .
clone_size: .
v_call: TRBV28
cdr3_nt: TGTGCCAGCAGTCGAACAGGGAACTATGGCTACACCTTC
cdr3_aa: CASSRTGNYGYTF

j_call: TRBJ1-5
d_call: .
clone_size: .
v_call: TRBV7-2
cdr3_nt: TGTGCCAGCAGCTTAGCGGGGAGGGGGTGGCTCAATCAGCCCCAGCATTTT
cdr3_aa: CASSLAGRGWLNQPQHF

j_call: TRBJ1-6
d_call: .
clone_size: .
v_call: TRBV6-2/TRBV6-3
cdr3_nt: TGTGCCAGCAGTTACGGGAGGGGCTATAAGGATTCACCCCTCCACTTT
cdr3_aa: CASSYGRGYKDSPLHF

j_call: TRBJ1-6
d_call: TRBD1
clone_size: .
v_call: TRBV28
cdr3_nt: TGTGCCAGCAGTCGACCGACAGGGAGTTATAATTCACCCCTCCACTTT
cdr3_aa: CASSRPTGSYNSPLHF

j_call: TRBJ1-5
d_call: .
clone_size: .
v_call: TRBV5-8
cdr3_nt: TGTGCCAGCAGTTTACAGGGATATAGCAATCAGCCCCAGCATTTT
cdr3_aa: CASSLQGYSNQPQHF

j_call: TRBJ2-2
d_call: TRBD1
clone_size: .
v_call: TRBV30
cdr3_nt: TGTGCCTGGAGGAGGACCGGGACAGGAGACACCGGGGAGCTGTTTTTT
cdr3_aa: CAWRRTGTGDTGELFF

j_call: TRBJ2-7
d_call: TRBD1
clone_size: .
v_call: TRBV27
cdr3_nt: TGTGCCAGCAGTTTAACAGGGGGCACCTACGAGCAGTACTTC
cdr3_aa: CASSLTGGTYEQYF

j_call: TRBJ2-2
d_call: .
clone_size: .
v_call: TRBV12-3/TRBV12-4
cdr3_nt: TGTGCCAGCAGTTTCAGGGAAGCCGGGGAGCTGTTTTTT
cdr3_aa: CASSFREAGELFF

j_call: TRBJ2-7
d_call: .
clone_size: .
v_call: TRBV5-1
cdr3_nt: TGCGCCAGCAGCTTGGGGGCAGAGTACGAGCAGTACTTC
cdr3_aa: CASSLGAEYEQYF

j_call: TRBJ1-1
d_call: .
clone_size: .
v_call: TRBV11-2
cdr3_nt: TGTGCCAGCAGCGCCATGCAGGAGGGGACTGAAGCTTTCTTT
cdr3_aa: CASSAMQEGTEAFF

j_call: TRBJ2-3
d_call: .
clone_size: .
v_call: TRBV18
cdr3_nt: TGTGCCAGCTCACCATGGACGTTGCGGGATCGATCTGCAGATACGCAGTATTTT
cdr3_aa: CASSPWTLRDRSADTQYF

j_call: TRBJ1-2
d_call: .
clone_size: once
v_call: TRBV7-2
cdr3_nt: TGTGCCAGCAGTGTGGCCGGGAACTATGGCTACACCTTC
cdr3_aa: CASSVAGNYGYTF

j_call: TRBJ1-3
d_call: .
clone_size: .
v_call: TRBV7-3
cdr3_nt: TGTGCCAGCAGCCTCGAGGCGGGTGGCACCATATATTTT
cdr3_aa: CASSLEAGGTIYF

j_call: TRBJ2-7
d_call: .
clone_size: .
v_call: TRBV9
cdr3_nt: TGTGCCAGCAGCGTAGGGTGGGGCCTCTACGAGCAGTACTTC
cdr3_aa: CASSVGWGLYEQYF

j_call: TRBJ2-7
d_call: TRBD1
clone_size: .
v_call: TRBV19
cdr3_nt: TGTGCCAGTAGTATGACAGGGAGTACCGGCGAGCAGTACTTC
cdr3_aa: CASSMTGSTGEQYF

j_call: TRBJ1-3
d_call: .
clone_size: .
v_call: TRBV7-9
cdr3_nt: TGTGCCAGCAGCTTAGAAAGCCTTCGAATCTCTGGAAACACCATATATTTT
cdr3_aa: CASSLESLRISGNTIYF

j_call: TRBJ1-1
d_call: .
clone_size: .
v_call: TRBV27
cdr3_nt: TGTGCCAGCAGTTTCCTAGGGTCCAGGGCAGAAGGGGAAGCTTTCTTT
cdr3_aa: CASSFLGSRAEGEAFF

j_call: TRBJ2-3
d_call: TRBD2
clone_size: .
v_call: TRBV4-1
cdr3_nt: TGCGCCAGCAGCCTTAGCGGGAGGACAGATACGCAGTATTTT
cdr3_aa: CASSLSGRTDTQYF

j_call: TRBJ1-1
d_call: .
clone_size: .
v_call: TRBV6-5
cdr3_nt: TGTGCCAGCAGGCCCTCCAGGTACACTGAAGCTTTCTTT
cdr3_aa: CASRPSRYTEAFF

j_call: TRBJ1-2
d_call: TRBD1
clone_size: .
v_call: TRBV15
cdr3_nt: TGTGCCACCAGCAGAATGGGACAGACCAACTATGGCTACACCTTC
cdr3_aa: CATSRMGQTNYGYTF

j_call: TRBJ1-5
d_call: TRBD1
clone_size: .
v_call: TRBV5-1
cdr3_nt: TGCGCCAGCAGCCCCGGGGACAGCAAAAATCAGCCCCAGCATTTT
cdr3_aa: CASSPGDSKNQPQHF

j_call: TRBJ2-2
d_call: .
clone_size: .
v_call: TRBV18
cdr3_nt: TGTGCCAGCTCACCGCGCGACACCGGGGAGCTGTTTTTT
cdr3_aa: CASSPRDTGELFF

j_call: TRBJ1-4
d_call: .
clone_size: .
v_call: TRBV12-3/TRBV12-4
cdr3_nt: TGTGCCAGCAGTTTACAGAATGAAAAACTGTTTTTT
cdr3_aa: CASSLQNEKLFF

j_call: TRBJ1-3
d_call: .
clone_size: .
v_call: TRBV6-5
cdr3_nt: TGTGCCAGCAGTCCGAGACAGGGAAACACCATATATTTT
cdr3_aa: CASSPRQGNTIYF

j_call: TRBJ2-3
d_call: TRBD1
clone_size: once
v_call: TRBV18
cdr3_nt: TGTGCCAGCTCACCACTAGAGCGACAGGGCGCGCAGTATTTT
cdr3_aa: CASSPLERQGAQYF

j_call: TRBJ1-2
d_call: .
clone_size: .
v_call: TRBV9
cdr3_nt: TGTGCCAGCAGCGGCGGGACGGGCTATGGCTACACCTTC
cdr3_aa: CASSGGTGYGYTF

j_call: TRBJ2-1
d_call: .
clone_size: .
v_call: TRBV29-1
cdr3_nt: TGCAGCGCGGACTTATACAATGAGCAGTTCTTC
cdr3_aa: CSADLYNEQFF

j_call: TRBJ2-7
d_call: TRBD1
clone_size: .
v_call: TRBV5-1
cdr3_nt: TGCGCCAGCAGCTCGGGGCAGGGGGCCAACGAGCAGTACTTC
cdr3_aa: CASSSGQGANEQYF

j_call: TRBJ2-6
d_call: .
clone_size: .
v_call: TRBV11-1
cdr3_nt: TGTGCCAGCAGCGCGAGCGATTCTGGGGCCAACGTCCTGACTTTC
cdr3_aa: CASSASDSGANVLTF

j_call: TRBJ1-2
d_call: .
clone_size: .
v_call: TRBV7-2
cdr3_nt: TGTGCCAGCGGGTTGGCAGGGGTCTATGGCTACACCTTC
cdr3_aa: CASGLAGVYGYTF

j_call: TRBJ1-1
d_call: .
clone_size: once
v_call: TRBV30
cdr3_nt: TGTGCCTGGAGTGTACATCCCGGGACTGAAGCTTTCTTT
cdr3_aa: CAWSVHPGTEAFF

j_call: TRBJ2-7
d_call: TRBD1
clone_size: .
v_call: TRBV9
cdr3_nt: TGTGCCAGCAGCGTAGGTTCGGGGTCGGGGACAGGGATCAACGAGCAGTACTTC
cdr3_aa: CASSVGSGSGTGINEQYF